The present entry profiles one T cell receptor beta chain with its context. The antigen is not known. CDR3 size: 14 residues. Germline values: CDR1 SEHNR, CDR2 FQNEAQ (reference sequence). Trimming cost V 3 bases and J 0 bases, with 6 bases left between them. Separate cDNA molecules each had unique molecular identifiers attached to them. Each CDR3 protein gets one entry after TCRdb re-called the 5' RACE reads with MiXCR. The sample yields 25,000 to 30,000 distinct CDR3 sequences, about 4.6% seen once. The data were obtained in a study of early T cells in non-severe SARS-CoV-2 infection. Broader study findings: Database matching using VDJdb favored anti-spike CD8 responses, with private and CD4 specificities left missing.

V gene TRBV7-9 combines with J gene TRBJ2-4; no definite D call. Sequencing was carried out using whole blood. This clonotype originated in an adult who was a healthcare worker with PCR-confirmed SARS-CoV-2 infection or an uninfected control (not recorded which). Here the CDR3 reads CASSFWGAKNIQYF. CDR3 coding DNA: TGTGCCAGCAGCTTTTGGGGAGCCAAAAACATTCAGTACTTC.